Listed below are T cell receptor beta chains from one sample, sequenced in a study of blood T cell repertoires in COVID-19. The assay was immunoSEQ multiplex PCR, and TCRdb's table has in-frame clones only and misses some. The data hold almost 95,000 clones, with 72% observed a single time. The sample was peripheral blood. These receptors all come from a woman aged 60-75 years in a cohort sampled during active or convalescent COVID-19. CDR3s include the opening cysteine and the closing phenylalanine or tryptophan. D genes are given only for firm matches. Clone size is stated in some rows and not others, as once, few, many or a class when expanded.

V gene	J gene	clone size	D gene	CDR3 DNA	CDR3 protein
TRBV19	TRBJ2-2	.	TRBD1	TGTGCCAGTAGTATGGGACAGGGCACCGGGGAGCTGTTTTTT	CASSMGQGTGELFF
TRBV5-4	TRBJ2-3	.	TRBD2	TGTGCCAGTAGCTGGGACTACTCCACGAAGTATTTT	CASSWDYSTKYF
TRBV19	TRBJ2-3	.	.	TGTGCCAGTAGTATAGACCTCGGGACACTACTTCGCACAGATACGCAGTATTTT	CASSIDLGTLLRTDTQYF
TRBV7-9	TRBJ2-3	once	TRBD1	TGTGCCAGCAGCTTGACAGGGGAAACAGATACGCAGTATTTT	CASSLTGETDTQYF
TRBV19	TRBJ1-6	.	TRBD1	TGTGCCAGTAGTACTGGACAGGGTCACAATTCACCCCTCCACTTT	CASSTGQGHNSPLHF
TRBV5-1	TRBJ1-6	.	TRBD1	TGCGCCAGCAGCTTAGAGGGGGCGGGGAATTCACCCCTCCACTTT	CASSLEGAGNSPLHF
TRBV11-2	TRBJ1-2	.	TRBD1	TGTGCCAGCAGCAAGGGACAGTTCGGTAACTATGGCTACACCTTC	CASSKGQFGNYGYTF
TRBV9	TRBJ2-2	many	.	TGTGCCAGCAGCGCCGGGTTGGGCACCGGGGAGCTGTTTTTT	CASSAGLGTGELFF
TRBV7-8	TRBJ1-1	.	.	TGTGCCAGCAGCTTAGCGGGGGCTTGGGCTGAAGCTTTCTTT	CASSLAGAWAEAFF
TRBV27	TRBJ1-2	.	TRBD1	TGTGCCAGCAGTTGGGGGACAGGGATAGCTGGCTACACCTTC	CASSWGTGIAGYTF
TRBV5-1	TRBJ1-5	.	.	TGCGCCAGCAGCTTGTCGGGGGGCAGGGATCAGCCCCAGCATTTT	CASSLSGGRDQPQHF
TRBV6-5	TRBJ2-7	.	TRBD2	TGTGCCAGCAGTTACCAGCGGGAGAACTACGAGCAGTACTTC	CASSYQRENYEQYF
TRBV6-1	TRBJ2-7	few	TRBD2	TGTGCCAGCAGTGAAGCCCGGGCTAGCGGGGGGTACGAGCAGTACTTC	CASSEARASGGYEQYF
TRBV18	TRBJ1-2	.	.	TGTGCCAGCTCACCGGTTGGGGGAGGAGGCTACACCTTC	CASSPVGGGGYTF
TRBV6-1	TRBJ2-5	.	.	TGTGCCAGCAGTGAAATTTGGGCAGGACAAGAGACCCAGTACTTC	CASSEIWAGQETQYF
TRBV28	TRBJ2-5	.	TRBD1	TGTGCCAGCAGTTTGGTCAGGGGGATTGAGACCCAGTACTTC	CASSLVRGIETQYF
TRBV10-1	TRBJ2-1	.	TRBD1	TGCGCCAGCGGCGGGACAGGGGGTTTGGAGCAGTTCTTC	CASGGTGGLEQFF
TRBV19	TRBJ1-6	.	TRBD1	TGTGCCAGTAGTACCGAGGACAGGGCTTCACCCCTCCACTTT	CASSTEDRASPLHF
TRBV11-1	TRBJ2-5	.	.	TGTGCCAGCAGCTTATCGGTCAGGGTGGAGACCCAGTACTTC	CASSLSVRVETQYF